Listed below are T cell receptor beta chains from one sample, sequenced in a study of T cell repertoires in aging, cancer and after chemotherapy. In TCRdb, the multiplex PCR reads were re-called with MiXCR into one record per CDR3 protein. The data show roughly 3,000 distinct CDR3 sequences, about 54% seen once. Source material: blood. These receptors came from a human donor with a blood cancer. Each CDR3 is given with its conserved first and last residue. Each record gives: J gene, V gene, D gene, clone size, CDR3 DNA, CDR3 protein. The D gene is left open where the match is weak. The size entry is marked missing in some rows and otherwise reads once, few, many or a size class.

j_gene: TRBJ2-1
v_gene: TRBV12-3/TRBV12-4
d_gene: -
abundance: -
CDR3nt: TGTGCCAGCAGTTTTATTGCGGGGGCAAGCTCCTACAATGAGCAGTTCTTC
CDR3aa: CASSFIAGASSYNEQFF

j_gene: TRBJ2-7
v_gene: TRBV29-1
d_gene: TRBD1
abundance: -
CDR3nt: TGCAGCGTCGCGACAGGGGGCGGGAACGAGCAGTACTTC
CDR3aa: CSVATGGGNEQYF

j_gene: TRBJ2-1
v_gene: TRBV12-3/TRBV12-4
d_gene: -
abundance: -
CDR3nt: TGTGCCAGCATGACAGACAATGAGCAGTTCTTC
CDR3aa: CASMTDNEQFF

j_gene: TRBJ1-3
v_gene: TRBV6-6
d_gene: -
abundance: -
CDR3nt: TGTGCCAGCTCAAGTCTGAGAGGAAACACCATATATTTT
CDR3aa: CASSSLRGNTIYF

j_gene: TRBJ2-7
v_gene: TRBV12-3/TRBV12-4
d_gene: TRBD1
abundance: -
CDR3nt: TGTGCCAGCAGTTTTCGGGACAGGGGTTACGAGCAGTACTTC
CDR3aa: CASSFRDRGYEQYF

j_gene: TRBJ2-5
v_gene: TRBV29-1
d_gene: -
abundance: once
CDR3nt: TGCAGCGTTGAAACCCGGACAGGGAGGGACCAAGAGACCCAGTACTTC
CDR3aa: CSVETRTGRDQETQYF

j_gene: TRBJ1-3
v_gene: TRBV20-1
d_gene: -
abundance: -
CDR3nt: TGCAGTGCTAGAGCCCCCTGGGGGAGCTCTGGAAACACCATATATTTT
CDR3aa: CSARAPWGSSGNTIYF

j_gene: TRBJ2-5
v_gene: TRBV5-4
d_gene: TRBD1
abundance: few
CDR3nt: TGTGCCAGCAGCCAGGACAGGGGGCTAGGGGAGACCCAGTACTTC
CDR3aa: CASSQDRGLGETQYF

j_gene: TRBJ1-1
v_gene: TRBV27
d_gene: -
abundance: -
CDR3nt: TGTGCCAGCAGTTTAACGGGAGGGGGTAGTTTAGGGGCTGAAGCTTTCTTT
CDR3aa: CASSLTGGGSLGAEAFF

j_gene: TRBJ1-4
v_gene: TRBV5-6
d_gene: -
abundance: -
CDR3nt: TGTGCCAGCAGCTTGGCGGGGTCAGGGGCCTCCAATGAAAAACTGTTTTTT
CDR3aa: CASSLAGSGASNEKLFF

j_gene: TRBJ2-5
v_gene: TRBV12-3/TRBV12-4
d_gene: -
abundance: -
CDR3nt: TGTGCCAGCAGTGCACAAGAGACCCAGTACTTC
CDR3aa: CASSAQETQYF

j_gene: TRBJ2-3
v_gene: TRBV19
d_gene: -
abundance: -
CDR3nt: TGTGCCAGTACCCCCAAGGCGGGGAGCACAGATACGCAGTATTTT
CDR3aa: CASTPKAGSTDTQYF